The 31 T cell receptor beta chains listed next were all sequenced from one sample in a study of T cell responses to AZD1222 COVID-19 vaccine. Sequenced by immunoSEQ multiplex PCR; TCRdb stores in-frame clones only, minus some. The data contain over 200,000 clones, 90% to 95% of them singletons. Sequencing used peripheral blood, obtained 28 days after the second dose of the MenACWY control vaccine. All receptors come from an adult who received the MenACWY meningococcal vaccine as a control.

The V and J genes are TRBV3-1 (or the pseudogene TRBV3-2) and TRBJ2-3; TRBD1 matches at 8 bases. Per germline, CDR1 LGHDT and CDR2 YNNKEL (reference sequence). Unmatched junction bases numbered 10, after V lost 4 bases and J lost 10 bases. The CDR3 consists of 14 residues. The CDR3 is CASSRQGANGAQYF. In DNA form, the CDR3 reads TGTGCCAGCAGCCGGCAGGGGGCGAACGGGGCGCAGTATTTT.

This chain uses TRBV7-9 with TRBJ2-5, with 10 bases matching TRBD1. The CDR3 totals 14 residues. From germline, CDR1 is SEHNR and CDR2 FQNEAQ (reference sequence). The V segment lost 7 bases and the J segment 5 bases; nucleotides outside the gene matches: 7. The CDR3 loop reads CASILTGGQETQYF. DNA for the CDR3: TGTGCCAGCATCTTGACAGGGGGCCAGGAGACCCAGTACTTC. Filled out from reference TRBV7-9 and TRBJ2-5, the complete variable domain reads DTGVSQNPRHKITKRGQNVTFRCDPISEHNRLYWYRQTLGQGPEFLTYFQNEAQLEKSRLLSDRFSAERPKGSFSTLEIQRTEQGDSAMYLCASILTGGQETQYFGPGTRLLVL.

The chain is built from TRBV9 and TRBJ2-5; 9 nucleotides agree with TRBD2. In germline, CDR1 is SGDLS, CDR2 YYNGEE. Trimming removed 3 bases from V and 2 bases from J; junction bases left unmatched: 5. This CDR3 is 15 amino acids long. CDR3 DNA sequence: TGTGCCAGCAGCGGAGCGGGAGGCCTACAAGAGACCCAGTACTTC. It specifies CASSGAGGLQETQYF.

The chain employs TRBV5-1 and TRBJ2-7; possibly TRBD1 or TRBD2 for D (5 bases each). The CDR3 runs to 15 residues. Per the germline V gene, CDR1 is SGHRS and CDR2 is YFSETQ. V was pared by 0 bases and J by 2 bases, with 12 bases between. The CDR3 nucleotides are TGCGCCAGCAGCTTGGGGGGGACGCTTACCTACGAGCAGTACTTC. It encodes CASSLGGTLTYEQYF.

The chain is built from TRBV19 and TRBJ1-2; the D is unclear. The CDR3 runs 14 residues. V lost 6 bases and J 6 bases, leaving 17 bases between the germline ends. Germline CDR1 and CDR2: LNHDA and SQIVND (reference sequence). CDR3 amino acids: CASRSRALLDGYTF. For the CDR3, the DNA is TGTGCCAGTAGGAGCCGGGCCCTTCTCGATGGCTACACCTTC.

The rearrangement links TRBV5-1 to TRBJ1-3; perhaps TRBD1 as D (5 bases). Trimming removed 5 bases from V and 0 bases from J, with 18 bases in between. The CDR3 totals 17 residues. CDR1 and CDR2 (germline): SGHRS, YFSETQ. The CDR3 DNA reads as TGCGCCAGCAGTCAAGGCGACAGTGCCTTCTCTGGAAACACCATATATTTT. Amino acids: CASSQGDSAFSGNTIYF.

V usage is TRBV7-2 and J usage is TRBJ2-7, with D unclear. Germline lookup yields CDR1 SGHTA and CDR2 FQGNSA. The ends were cut back, 5 bases at V and 3 bases at J, with 8 bases in the middle. The CDR3 spans 12 residues. The CDR3 region is CASSHADYEQYF. The CDR3 nucleotides are TGTGCCAGCAGCCATGCGGACTACGAGCAGTACTTC.

The chain is built from TRBV6-5 and TRBJ1-2; 9 bases line up with TRBD1. The ends lost 0 bases at V and 5 bases at J; junction bases unmatched: 4. In germline, CDR1 is MNHEY, CDR2 SVGAGI. There are 15 residues in the CDR3. In nucleotides, the CDR3 is TGTGCCAGCAGTTACTCGACGGGACAGGGATATGGCTACACCTTC. Amino acids: CASSYSTGQGYGYTF.

The V gene is TRBV11-1, the J gene TRBJ2-7; 7 nucleotides align to TRBD1. CDR1 is SGHAT, CDR2 FQDESV, per germline (reference sequence). With 6 bases clipped from V and 2 bases from J, the junction kept 7 bases outside the gene matches. CDR3 length: 14 residues. DNA of the CDR3: TGTGCCAGCAGTCAGACGGACAGGACCTACGAGCAGTACTTC. It is translated as CASSQTDRTYEQYF.

DNA of the CDR3: TGTGCCAGCAGCACAGGGGAGGGTAACACTGAAGCTTTCTTT. Protein product: CASSTGEGNTEAFF. The chain combines TRBV5-4 with TRBJ1-1; TRBD1 matches 7 bases. Germline CDR1 reads SGHNT; CDR2 reads YYREEE (reference sequence). This CDR3 spans 14 amino acids. V was pared by 4 bases and J by 2 bases, with 5 bases of the junction left unmatched.

This chain links TRBV30 with TRBJ2-7; D gene unclear. V lost 2 bases and J 4 bases, leaving 6 bases between the germline ends. This CDR3 spans 11 amino acids. Looked up from germline, CDR1 is GTSNPN and CDR2 is SVGIG (reference sequence). CDR3 in amino acids: CAWSPGYEQYF. CDR3 nucleotide sequence: TGTGCCTGGAGTCCCGGGTACGAGCAGTACTTC.

This chain joins TRBV9 and TRBJ1-5, with 7 bases lining up with TRBD1. J lost 3 bases, V lost 3 bases, and 3 bases had no gene match. The CDR3 sequence is 14 residues long. CDR1 is SGDLS and CDR2 is YYNGEE in the germline V gene. CDR3 nucleotides: TGTGCCAGCAGCGCGACAGGGAACAATCAGCCCCAGCATTTT. Translation gives CASSATGNNQPQHF.

The CDR3 sequence: CASSLHQAANTGELFF. CDR3 coding DNA: TGTGCCAGCAGCTTACACCAGGCCGCGAACACCGGGGAGCTGTTTTTT. The chain couples TRBV11-2 to TRBJ2-2; no definite D call. Germline lookup yields CDR1 SGHAT and CDR2 FQNNGV. V was pared by 2 bases and J by 0 bases, with 10 bases between. The CDR3 runs 16 residues.

The chain links TRBV19 to TRBJ2-6, with D perhaps matching TRBD2 (5 bases). Trimming left V 4 bases short and J 3 bases short, with 10 bases between. This CDR3 has 15 residues. Germline lookup yields CDR1 LNHDA and CDR2 SQIVND (reference sequence). CDR3 nucleotide sequence: TGTGCCAGTAGTACCAACCGGGGTGGGGCCAACGTCCTGACTTTC. Translation gives CASSTNRGGANVLTF.

The rearrangement links TRBV4-3 to TRBJ1-1; weak D call: TRBD1 (5 bases). CDR3 length: 13 residues. V lost 1 base, J lost 7 bases, and 10 bases lay in between. Germline V gene sequence: CDR1 LGHNA, CDR2 YSLEER. The CDR3 coding sequence is TGCGCCAGCAGCCAAGCTTGGGACCATGAAGCTTTCTTT. Translating gives CASSQAWDHEAFF.

The chain links TRBV24-1 to TRBJ2-3; D uncertain. This CDR3 has 14 residues. Germline values: CDR1 KGHDR, CDR2 SFDVKD. V gave up 11 bases and J gave up 3 bases, with 17 bases separating them. Here the CDR3 DNA reads TGTGCCATCGCCCCCGCACTGTTGACAGATACGCAGTATTTT. Its translation: CAIAPALLTDTQYF.

The count of this clone is one. The chain carries TRBV11-2 and TRBJ1-1; D gene ambiguous. Trimming stripped 9 bases from V and 5 bases from J, with 7 bases between. Germline V lookup: CDR1 SGHAT, CDR2 FQNNGV. This CDR3 has 10 amino acids. CDR3 bases: TGTGCCAGTGGGGAAACTGAAGCTTTCTTT. Residues: CASGETEAFF.

This clone was seen a single time. The chain has TRBV30 and TRBJ1-1; D ambiguous. CDR1 is GTSNPN, CDR2 SVGIG, per germline (reference sequence). The CDR3 loop spans 14 amino acids. Trimming left V 0 bases short and J 0 bases short, with 8 bases between. CDR3 DNA: TGTGCCTGGAGTGTAGGCCGTATGAACACTGAAGCTTTCTTT. Encoded protein: CAWSVGRMNTEAFF.

The gene calls are TRBV3-1 (or the pseudogene TRBV3-2) and TRBJ2-7, with 10 positions matching TRBD2. CDR1 and CDR2 from the germline V gene are LGHDT and YNNKEL (reference sequence). The CDR3 is 17 residues long. V lost 1 base and J lost 2; bases outside the gene matches: 8. This chain's CDR3 is CASSQASGRYGAYEQYF. Written as DNA, the CDR3 is TGTGCCAGCAGCCAAGCTAGCGGGAGATACGGTGCCTACGAGCAGTACTTC.

The V call is TRBV28, the J call TRBJ2-3; 11 bases match TRBD2. Germline V gives CDR1 MDHEN, CDR2 SYDVKM. The V gene end was trimmed by 5 bases and the J gene end by 5 bases; junction bases not matched to a gene: 6. CDR3 size: 15 residues. CDR3 protein: CASSPTSGTGDTQYF. CDR3 nucleotides: TGTGCCAGCAGTCCGACTAGCGGGACGGGAGATACGCAGTATTTT.

V is TRBV18 and J is TRBJ1-2; D gene uncertain. This CDR3 comprises 14 residues. V was clipped by 3 bases and J by 7 bases, with 15 bases between them. The germline CDR1 and CDR2 sequences are KGHSH and LQKENI. DNA of the CDR3: TGTGCCAGCTCACCCTTACAACGGTCCAGTGGCTACACCTTC. It is translated as CASSPLQRSSGYTF. The full variable domain, completed using reference TRBV18 and TRBJ1-2, is NAGVMQNPRHLVRRRGQEARLRCSPMKGHSHVYWYRQLPEEGLKFMVYLQKENIIDESGMPKERFSAEFPKEGPSILRIQQVVRGDSAAYFCASSPLQRSSGYTFGSGTRLTVV.

V gene TRBV5-1 combines with J gene TRBJ2-1; TRBD2 matches 8 bases. Germline trimming cut 1 base from V and 10 bases from J; bases unmatched to any gene: 10. The length of the CDR3 is 15 residues. The V gene's germline CDR1 is SGHRS and CDR2 YFSETQ. The CDR3 spells CASSLSAAGAAEQFF. CDR3 DNA: TGCGCCAGCAGCTTGAGTGCAGCGGGGGCGGCGGAGCAGTTCTTC.

This chain joins TRBV7-6 and TRBJ1-5; 8 bases are a match to TRBD1. The CDR3 runs to 17 residues. V lost 0 bases and J lost 2; bases outside the gene matches: 6. CDR1 and CDR2 (germline): SGHVS, FNYEAQ. CDR3 sequence: CASSLAPPGQGNQPQHF. The CDR3 DNA is TGTGCCAGCAGCTTAGCGCCTCCGGGACAGGGCAATCAGCCCCAGCATTTT. Full variable domain (rest looked up from reference TRBV7-6 and TRBJ1-5): GAGVSQSPRYKVTKRGQDVALRCDPISGHVSLYWYRQALGQGPEFLTYFNYEAQQDKSGLPNDRFSAERPEGSISTLTIQRTEQRDSAMYRCASSLAPPGQGNQPQHFGDGTRLSIL.

The chain carries TRBV6-6 and TRBJ2-7, with D possibly being TRBD1 (5 bases). Germline CDR1 MNHNY, CDR2 SVGAGI (reference sequence). The V and J ends lost 2 bases and 2 bases respectively, with 10 bases between them. The CDR3 loop spans 14 amino acids. CDR3 bases: TGTGCCAGCAGTTACGCAGGGCGTCCCTACGAGCAGTACTTC. Its translation: CASSYAGRPYEQYF.

V is TRBV10-3 and J is TRBJ2-1; no clear D. Per the germline V gene, CDR1 is ENHRY and CDR2 is SYGVKD. CDR3 size: 12 residues. The V end was cut by 2 bases, the J end by 7 bases, with 6 bases between. The CDR3 here is CAISEGGNEQFF. The CDR3 nucleotides are TGTGCCATCAGTGAGGGTGGGAATGAGCAGTTCTTC.

The V call is TRBV5-1, the J call TRBJ2-5; 8 nucleotides agree with TRBD1. The germline V gene encodes CDR1 SGHRS and CDR2 YFSETQ. CDR3 size: 14 residues. The V and J ends lost 4 bases and 7 bases, in that order; junction bases with no gene match: 9. CDR3 residues: CASSQDREQGTQYF. The CDR3 DNA follows: TGCGCCAGCAGCCAGGACAGGGAACAGGGGACCCAGTACTTC.

The rearrangement joins TRBV7-9 to TRBJ1-4; D is perhaps TRBD1 (6 bases). V was trimmed by 2 bases and J by 8 bases, leaving 12 bases between them. This CDR3 contains 14 residues. CDR1 and CDR2 from the germline V gene are SEHNR and FQNEAQ (reference sequence). The DNA for the CDR3 is TGTGCCAGCAGCTTAAGACAGGTAGACGAAAAACTGTTTTTT. Translated, it gives CASSLRQVDEKLFF. Filled out from reference TRBV7-9 and TRBJ1-4, the complete variable domain reads DTGVSQNPRHKITKRGQNVTFRCDPISEHNRLYWYRQTLGQGPEFLTYFQNEAQLEKSRLLSDRFSAERPKGSFSTLEIQRTEQGDSAMYLCASSLRQVDEKLFFGSGTQLSVL.

J is TRBJ1-1 and V is TRBV14, with D possibly matching TRBD1 (6 bases). There are 15 residues in the CDR3. The V gene lost 4 bases and the J gene lost 0 bases, with 12 bases spanning the gap. CDR1 and CDR2 from the germline V gene are SGHDN and FVKESK. CDR3 protein: CASSLRTDLNTEAFF. CDR3 nucleotides: TGTGCCAGCAGCCTACGGACAGACCTGAACACTGAAGCTTTCTTT.

The chain uses TRBV30 and TRBJ1-1; 8 positions match TRBD1. The germline gives CDR1 GTSNPN, CDR2 SVGIG (reference sequence). The CDR3 contains 15 residues. The ends lost 2 bases at V and 5 bases at J; junction bases unmatched: 10. The CDR3 loop is CAWSHLGQGATEAFF. In nucleotides, the CDR3 is TGTGCCTGGAGTCACCTCGGACAGGGAGCAACTGAAGCTTTCTTT.

The count of this clone is one. The rearrangement uses TRBV5-4 and TRBJ1-2, with 7 bases that match TRBD1. This CDR3 is 13 amino acids long. V lost 2 bases to trimming and J lost 11 bases; unmatched junction nucleotides: 9. CDR1 and CDR2 (germline): SGHNT, YYREEE (reference sequence). The CDR3 region is CASSLTGALLYTF. CDR3 sequence (DNA): TGTGCCAGCAGCTTAACAGGGGCCCTGCTATACACCTTC.

The V and J genes are TRBV9 and TRBJ1-5; the D gene is possibly TRBD1 (5 bases). CDR1 and CDR2 (germline): SGDLS, YYNGEE. V lost 0 bases to trimming and J lost 3 bases, with 10 bases between them. The CDR3 is 15 residues long. Here the CDR3 DNA reads TGTGCCAGCAGCGTAGGGCAGGGAGCCAATCAGCCCCAGCATTTT. As protein: CASSVGQGANQPQHF.